This TCR beta chain derives from a study of shared clonotypes between healthy human individuals (dated by TCRdb to the early 2020s). Context from the whole study: A couple of women and three men aged 18 to 49 years were included in the cohort. Per donor, three plates each were used for CD4 naive and CD4 memory, two for CD8 naive, and one for CD8 memory. To estimate repertoire size and how much clonotypes are shared between individuals, the study performed deep sequencing of blood TCR repertoires from roughly five healthy adults. To increase sequencing depth and limit assay-specific biases, different laboratories used diverse techniques to prepare libraries and sequence TCR repertoires. Leukapheresis yielded between about 0.94 and 9 billion PBMCs per donor.

General conclusions and limits of the study: Because the study included only a small number of donors, the genetic and exposure-history diversity represented was limited. Based on pairwise subsampling, the degree of clonotype sharing among donors was expected to be affected by sequencing depth. Rarefaction of sorted-subset datasets indicated incomplete sequencing despite the large sequencing depth. Only blood was sampled, and tissue TCR repertoires likely differ from those in blood. Clonotypes shared by all four sorted-subset donors showed higher generation probabilities than non-shared clonotypes. Estimated clonotype richness was generally larger for naive than for memory subsets. When a few donors were compared, the shared fraction of clonotypes was about 5.5% for naive CD4, more than 3% for naive CD8, roughly 2.3% for memory CD4, and 0.4% for memory CD8.

The donors were healthy, HIV-negative adults with no recently reported acute infections or vaccinations. Every donor was a Caucasian adult living in Nashville, Tennessee, USA. CD4+ T cells were enriched by magnetic negative selection; naive cells were then positively selected on CD45RA, and the negative fraction formed the memory subset. After blood collection by leukapheresis, PBMCs were isolated using Ficoll-Histopaque density gradient centrifugation and then cryopreserved in the vapor phase of liquid nitrogen. Analytical flow cytometry was used to check the purity and quantity of every magnetically sorted T cell population. Each sorted fraction had its genomic DNA isolated and then quantified by UV absorbance on a Nanodrop 2000c. On this clone: Its antigen remains unidentified. Per-base quality was not reported, and no clone a single base away is much larger than it.

CDR3 length: 13 amino acids, cysteine to phenylalanine. This entry keeps only the CDR3 DNA: 39 bases, framed from base 1. The junction carries 4 bases between V and J, which are trimmed by 4 bases and 0 bases respectively. From the germline V gene, CDR1 is SNHLY and CDR2 is FYNNEI. TCR CDR3 regions were amplified from genomic DNA by multiplex PCR using the deep immunoSEQ assay. Extracted genomic DNA from each cell subset was spread evenly across all wells of several immunoSEQ 96-well plates, with each plate serving as a replicate. For sorted subsets, 150 to 250 ng genomic DNA, equal to some 30,000 T cell genomes, was loaded into each replicate PCR. The purified libraries were quantified using a Qubit 3.0 fluorometer, sized with a Bioanalyzer 2100, and then quantified again using the KAPA Library Quantification kit. Every immunoSEQ 96-well plate was sequenced on a dedicated single-read 150-cycle Illumina NextSeq 550 flow cell. The source study handled its data this way. Because only junctional sequences without quality scores were contained in the immunoSEQ output, filtering matching that applied to full-length reads could not be performed. Sequences were annotated with PyIR, a Python wrapper for IgBLAST v1.9, and V/J genes and CDR3 were assigned using IMGT germline references. Any read was removed if the V/J assignment was weak (E-value above 1e-6), the CDR3 was missing, or the read contained stop codons, out-of-frame junctions, or ambiguous translated residues. V3J clonotypes were defined as sequences sharing the same inferred V gene, J gene, and CDR3 amino acid sequence. The percentage overlap between two repertoires was calculated by dividing the number of shared unique clonotypes by the size of the smaller repertoire. RTK rarefaction, the Chao1 estimator, and Recon v2.1 estimates of unobserved clonotypes were used to assess repertoire richness. Generation probabilities for all TCRbeta clonotypes obtained by the gDNA method from a few donors were computed using OLGA. TCRdb limited this immuneACCESS table to in-frame rearrangements with V and J called. A share of clones is missing; checked studies link under half to unresolved V genes, and the rest is unexplained. That table furnishes V, J and clone size, whereas the DNA furnished D and trimming. Within this sample are about 300,000 clones, with around 74% of them counted one time only. The ten largest account for about a tenth of the sample.

The sequenced sample consisted of memory CD4+ T cells sorted from blood. The cell subset or site label, read with the paper, signifies: CD45RA-negative fraction. This TCR was sampled from a man aged 25 to 45 in good health. The V gene is TRBV2 and the J gene is TRBJ1-3; no D segment can be confidently identified. The CDR3 reads as follows: CASSGSSGNTIYF. The DNA sequence follows: TGTGCCAGCAGTGGGAGCTCTGGAAACACCATATATTTT.